This T cell receptor (beta chain) comes out of a study of blood T cell repertoires in COVID-19. CDR1 and CDR2 from the germline V gene are LNHDA and SQIVND (reference sequence). The CDR3 is made up of 14 amino acids. Unmatched junction bases numbered 0, after V lost 5 bases and J lost 6 bases. TCRdb keeps only in-frame clones here, not all; method: immunoSEQ multiplex PCR. The sample lists around 360,000 clones; around 87% were seen once. The genes are TRBV19 and TRBJ2-1; 14 nucleotides match TRBD2. The receptor was isolated from a man in his forties or fifties in a cohort exposed to, infected with or recovered from COVID-19 (not recorded which). The sequencing sample was made of PBMCs or T cells enriched from blood (not recorded which). The DNA for the CDR3 is TGTGCCAGTAGTGGACTAGCGGGAGGCAATGAGCAGTTCTTC. Translated, it gives CASSGLAGGNEQFF. Complete variable domain (other parts from reference TRBV19 and TRBJ2-1): DGGITQSPKYLFRKEGQNVTLSCEQNLNHDAMYWYRQDPGQGLRLIYYSQIVNDFQKGDIAEGYSVSREKKESFPLTVTSAQKNPTAFYLCASSGLAGGNEQFFGPGTRLTVL.